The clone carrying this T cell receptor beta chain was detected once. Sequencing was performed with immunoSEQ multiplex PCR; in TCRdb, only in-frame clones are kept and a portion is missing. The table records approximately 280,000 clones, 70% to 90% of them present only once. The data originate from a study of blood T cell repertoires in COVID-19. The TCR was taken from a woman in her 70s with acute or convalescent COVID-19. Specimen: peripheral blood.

The CDR3 is CASASGGASSYEQYF. As DNA, the CDR3 is TGCGCCAGCGCTAGTGGGGGGGCCTCCTCCTACGAGCAGTACTTC. The chain has TRBV5-1 and TRBJ2-7; D might be TRBD2 (7 bases). CDR3 size: 15 residues. Germline V gives CDR1 SGHRS, CDR2 YFSETQ. V was trimmed by 7 bases and J by 0 bases, leaving 17 bases between them. The full variable domain, completed using reference TRBV5-1 and TRBJ2-7, is KAGVTQTPRYLIKTRGQQVTLSCSPISGHRSVSWYQQTPGQGLQFLFEYFSETQRNKGNFPGRFSGRQFSNSRSEMNVSTLELGDSALYLCASASGGASSYEQYFGPGTRLTVT.